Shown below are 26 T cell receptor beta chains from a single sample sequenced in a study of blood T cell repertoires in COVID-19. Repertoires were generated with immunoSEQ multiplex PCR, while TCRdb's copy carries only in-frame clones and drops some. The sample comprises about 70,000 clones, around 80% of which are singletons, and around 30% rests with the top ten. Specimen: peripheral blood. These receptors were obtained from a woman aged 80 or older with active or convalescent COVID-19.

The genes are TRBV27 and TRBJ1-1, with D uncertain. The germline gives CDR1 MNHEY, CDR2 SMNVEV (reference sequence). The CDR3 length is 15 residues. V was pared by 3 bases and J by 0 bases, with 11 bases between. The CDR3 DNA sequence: TGTGCCAGCAGTTTTAACATTAAGATGAACACTGAAGCTTTCTTT. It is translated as CASSFNIKMNTEAFF.

The CDR3 DNA follows: TGTGCCTGGGATGGTCGGACAGGGGGCTGGGCAGATACGCAGTATTTT. This sequence encodes CAWDGRTGGWADTQYF. The chain combines TRBV30 with TRBJ2-3, with 11 positions matching TRBD1. Trimming at V came to 5 bases and at J to 4 bases, leaving 11 bases not matched to a gene. The CDR3 sequence is 16 residues long. Germline CDR1 is GTSNPN and CDR2 is SVGIG (reference sequence).

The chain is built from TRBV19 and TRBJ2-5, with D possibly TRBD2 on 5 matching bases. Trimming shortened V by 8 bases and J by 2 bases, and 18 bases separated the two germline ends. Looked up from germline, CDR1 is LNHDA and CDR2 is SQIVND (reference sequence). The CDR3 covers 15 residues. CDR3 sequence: CASGYTGSGQETQYF. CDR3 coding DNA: TGTGCCAGTGGATATACGGGATCGGGACAAGAGACCCAGTACTTC. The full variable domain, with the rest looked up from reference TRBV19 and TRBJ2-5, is DGGITQSPKYLFRKEGQNVTLSCEQNLNHDAMYWYRQDPGQGLRLIYYSQIVNDFQKGDIAEGYSVSREKKESFPLTVTSAQKNPTAFYLCASGYTGSGQETQYFGPGTRLLVL.

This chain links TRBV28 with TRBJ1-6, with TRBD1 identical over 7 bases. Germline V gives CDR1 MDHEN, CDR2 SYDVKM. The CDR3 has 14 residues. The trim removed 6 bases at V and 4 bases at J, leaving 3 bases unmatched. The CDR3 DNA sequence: TGTGCCAGCAGGGAGACAGGGTATAATTCACCCCTCCACTTT. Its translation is CASRETGYNSPLHF. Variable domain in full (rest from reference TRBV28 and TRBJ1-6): DVKVTQSSRYLVKRTGEKVFLECVQDMDHENMFWYRQDPGLGLRLIYFSYDVKMKEKGDIPEGYSVSREKKERFSLILESASTNQTSMYLCASRETGYNSPLHFGNGTRLTVT.

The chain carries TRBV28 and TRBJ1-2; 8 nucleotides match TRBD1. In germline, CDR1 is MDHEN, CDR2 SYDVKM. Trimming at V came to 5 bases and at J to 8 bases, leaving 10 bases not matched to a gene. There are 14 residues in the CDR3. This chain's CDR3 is CASSASGGSSGYTF. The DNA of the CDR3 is TGTGCCAGCAGTGCTTCAGGGGGCTCGTCGGGCTACACCTTC.

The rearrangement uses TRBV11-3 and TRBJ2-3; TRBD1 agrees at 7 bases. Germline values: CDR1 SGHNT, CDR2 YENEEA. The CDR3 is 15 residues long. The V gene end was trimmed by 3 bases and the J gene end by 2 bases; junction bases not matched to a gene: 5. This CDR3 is CASSFTGAITDTQYF. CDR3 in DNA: TGTGCCAGCAGCTTCACAGGGGCCATCACAGATACGCAGTATTTT.

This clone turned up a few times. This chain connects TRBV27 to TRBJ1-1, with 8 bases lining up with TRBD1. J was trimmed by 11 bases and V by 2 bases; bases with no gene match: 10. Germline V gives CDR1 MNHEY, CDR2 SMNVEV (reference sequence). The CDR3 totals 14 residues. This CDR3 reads CASSLQGARGRAFF. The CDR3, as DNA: TGTGCCAGCAGTTTACAGGGGGCGCGGGGTAGGGCTTTCTTT.

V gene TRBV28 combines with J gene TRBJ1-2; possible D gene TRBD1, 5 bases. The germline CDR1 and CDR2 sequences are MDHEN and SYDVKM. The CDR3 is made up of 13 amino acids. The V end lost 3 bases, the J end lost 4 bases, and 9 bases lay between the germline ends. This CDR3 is CASSLGGSYGYTF. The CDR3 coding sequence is TGTGCCAGCAGTTTGGGGGGGAGCTATGGCTACACCTTC.

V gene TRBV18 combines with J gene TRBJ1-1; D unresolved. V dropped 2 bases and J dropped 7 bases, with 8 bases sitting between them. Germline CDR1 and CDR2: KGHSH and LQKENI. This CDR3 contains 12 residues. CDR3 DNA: TGTGCCAGCTCACCAGAAACACGTGAAGCTTTCTTT. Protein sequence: CASSPETREAFF.

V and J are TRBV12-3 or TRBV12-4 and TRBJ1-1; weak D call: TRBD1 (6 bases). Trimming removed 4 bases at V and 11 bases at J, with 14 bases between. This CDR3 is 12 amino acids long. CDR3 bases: TGTGCCAGCAGTTCACCCTTCACAGGGGCTTTCTTT. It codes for CASSSPFTGAFF.

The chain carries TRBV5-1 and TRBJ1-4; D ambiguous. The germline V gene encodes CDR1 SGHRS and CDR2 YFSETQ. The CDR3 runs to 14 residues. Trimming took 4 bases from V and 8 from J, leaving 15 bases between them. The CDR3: CASSPGPPGEKLFF. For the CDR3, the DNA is TGCGCCAGCAGCCCAGGACCCCCGGGAGAAAAACTGTTTTTT.

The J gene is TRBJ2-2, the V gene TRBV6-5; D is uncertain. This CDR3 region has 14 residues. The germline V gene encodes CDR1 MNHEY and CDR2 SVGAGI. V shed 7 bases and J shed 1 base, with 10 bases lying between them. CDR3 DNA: TGTGCCAGCAAAGTCTCTATGAACACCGGGGAGCTGTTTTTT. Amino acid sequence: CASKVSMNTGELFF.

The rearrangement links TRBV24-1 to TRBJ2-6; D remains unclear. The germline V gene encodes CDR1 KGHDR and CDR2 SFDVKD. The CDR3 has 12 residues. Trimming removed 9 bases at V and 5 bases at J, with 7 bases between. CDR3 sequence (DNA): TGTGCCACCGGCTCCTGGGCCAACGTCCTGACTTTC. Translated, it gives CATGSWANVLTF.

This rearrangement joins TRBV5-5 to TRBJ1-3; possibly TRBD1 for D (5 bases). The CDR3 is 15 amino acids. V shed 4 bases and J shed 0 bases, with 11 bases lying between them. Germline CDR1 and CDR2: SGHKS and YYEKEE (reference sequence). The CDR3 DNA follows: TGTGCCAGCAGCCCTACAGGCACCTCTGGAAACACCATATATTTT. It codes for CASSPTGTSGNTIYF.

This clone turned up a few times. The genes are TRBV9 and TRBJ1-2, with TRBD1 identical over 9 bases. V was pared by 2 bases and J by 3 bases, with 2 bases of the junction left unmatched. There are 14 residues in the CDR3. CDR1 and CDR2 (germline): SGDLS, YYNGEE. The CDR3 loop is CASSVDRGDYGYTF. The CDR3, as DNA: TGTGCCAGCAGCGTGGACAGGGGCGACTATGGCTACACCTTC.

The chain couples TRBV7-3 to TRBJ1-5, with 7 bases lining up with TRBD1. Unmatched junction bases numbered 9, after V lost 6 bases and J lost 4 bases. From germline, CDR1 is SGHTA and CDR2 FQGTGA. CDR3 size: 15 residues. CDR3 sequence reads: CASRAGTARNQPQHF. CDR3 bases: TGTGCCAGCAGGGCGGGGACAGCACGAAATCAGCCCCAGCATTTT.

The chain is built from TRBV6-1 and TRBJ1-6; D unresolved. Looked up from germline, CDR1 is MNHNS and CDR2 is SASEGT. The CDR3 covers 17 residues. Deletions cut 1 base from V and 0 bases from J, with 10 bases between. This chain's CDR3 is CASSEDLGSSYNSPLHF. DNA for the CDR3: TGTGCCAGCAGTGAAGATCTCGGGAGCTCCTATAATTCACCCCTCCACTTT.

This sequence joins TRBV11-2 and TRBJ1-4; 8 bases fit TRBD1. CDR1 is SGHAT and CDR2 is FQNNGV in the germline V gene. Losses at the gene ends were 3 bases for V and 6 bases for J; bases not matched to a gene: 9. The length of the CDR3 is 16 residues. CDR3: CASSFRPGGLDEKLFF. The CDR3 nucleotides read TGTGCCAGCAGCTTTCGACCAGGGGGCTTAGATGAAAAACTGTTTTTT.

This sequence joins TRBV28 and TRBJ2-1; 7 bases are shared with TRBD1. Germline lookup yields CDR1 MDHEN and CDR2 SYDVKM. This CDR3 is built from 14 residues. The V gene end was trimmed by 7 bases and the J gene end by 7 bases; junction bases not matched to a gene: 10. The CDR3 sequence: CASTLSGTENEQFF. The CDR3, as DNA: TGTGCCAGCACCCTGTCCGGGACAGAAAATGAGCAGTTCTTC.

Here the CDR3 DNA reads TGTGCCAGCAGCTCAAAGCGGGGGGGAGATACGCAGTATTTT. It specifies CASSSKRGGDTQYF. The J gene is TRBJ2-3, the V gene TRBV7-3; TRBD2 aligns across 10 bases. This CDR3 has 14 amino acids. V was pared by 4 bases and J by 5 bases, with 3 bases of the junction left unmatched. Germline V gene data show CDR1 as SGHTA and CDR2 as FQGTGA.

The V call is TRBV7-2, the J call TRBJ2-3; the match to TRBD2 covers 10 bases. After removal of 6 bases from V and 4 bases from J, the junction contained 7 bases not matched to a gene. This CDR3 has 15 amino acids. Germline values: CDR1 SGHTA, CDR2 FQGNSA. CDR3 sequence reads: CASRKGLAGADTQYF. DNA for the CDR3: TGTGCCAGCAGAAAAGGGCTAGCGGGGGCAGATACGCAGTATTTT.

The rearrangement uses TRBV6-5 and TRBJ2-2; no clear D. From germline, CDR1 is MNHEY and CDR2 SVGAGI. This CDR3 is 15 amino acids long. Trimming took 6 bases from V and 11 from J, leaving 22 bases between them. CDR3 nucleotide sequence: TGTGCCAGCAGCCTATCCCCTCAAGCGAGGCGTGAGCTGTTTTTT. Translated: CASSLSPQARRELFF.

The CDR3 region has the DNA TGTGCCAGCAGCTTTAAAACCTTTGGCTTCCAAGAGACCCAGTACTTC. The encoded protein is CASSFKTFGFQETQYF. V and J are TRBV5-4 and TRBJ2-5; D not resolved. Deletions cut 2 bases from V and 1 base from J, with 15 bases between. CDR1 and CDR2 (germline): SGHNT, YYREEE (reference sequence). The CDR3 loop spans 16 amino acids.

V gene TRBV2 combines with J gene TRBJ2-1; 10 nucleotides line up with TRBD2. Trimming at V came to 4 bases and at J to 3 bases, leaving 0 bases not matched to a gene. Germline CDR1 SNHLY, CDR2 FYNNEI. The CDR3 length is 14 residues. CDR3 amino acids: CASSVAGGYNEQFF. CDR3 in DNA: TGTGCCAGCAGTGTAGCGGGGGGCTACAATGAGCAGTTCTTC. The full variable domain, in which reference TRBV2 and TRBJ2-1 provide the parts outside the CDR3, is EPEVTQTPSHQVTQMGQEVILRCVPISNHLYFYWYRQILGQKVEFLVSFYNNEISEKSEIFDDQFSVERPDGSNFTLKIRSTKLEDSAMYFCASSVAGGYNEQFFGPGTRLTVL.

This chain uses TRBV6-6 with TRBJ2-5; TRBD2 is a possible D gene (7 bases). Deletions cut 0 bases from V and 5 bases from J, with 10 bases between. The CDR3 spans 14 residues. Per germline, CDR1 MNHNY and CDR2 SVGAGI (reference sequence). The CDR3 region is CASSYSGGQETQYF. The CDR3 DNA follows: TGTGCCAGCAGTTACTCGGGGGGGCAGGAGACCCAGTACTTC.

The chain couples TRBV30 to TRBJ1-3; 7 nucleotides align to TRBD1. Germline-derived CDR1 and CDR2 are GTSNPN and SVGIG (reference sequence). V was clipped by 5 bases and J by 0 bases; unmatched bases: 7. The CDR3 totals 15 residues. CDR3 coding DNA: TGTGCCTGGGGGGATCACAGGGGCTCTGGAAACACCATATATTTT. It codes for CAWGDHRGSGNTIYF.